This T cell receptor beta chain was recovered during a study of Tregs in tolerant kidney transplant recipients (dated by TCRdb to the late 2010s). In terms of the full investigation: The study applied TCRbeta sequencing to find donor-specific regulatory T cells before combined kidney and bone marrow transplantation and then followed those same cells after transplant. TCRbeta repertoire sequencing was used in 3 healthy controls to compare several methods for expanding Tregs specific for an allogeneic donor.

Beyond this particular receptor, the publication reports: Because the study included only a small number of patients, the results must be confirmed in larger populations and under other immunosuppression protocols. Biological reproducibility was not directly addressed, though technical replication error appeared minimal. The most biologically relevant and donor-specific TCRbeta repertoire appeared to be identified by expanding Tregs with activated donor B cells.

Thawed PBMCs were FACS-sorted into unstimulated Tregs (CD4+CD25+CD127-), CD4+ non-Tregs (CD4+CD25-), CD4 cells and CD8 cells. Blood from healthy controls was obtained either from healthy volunteers or as purchased buffy coats. Healthy control blood was processed to PBMCs by Ficoll density gradient and cryopreserved, and patient PBMCs were collected before and after transplant. As for this clone: The specificity of this receptor is unknown. Base qualities were left out, and no much larger clone turns up one base away.

For TCRbeta CDR3 sequencing, genomic DNA from the sorted cells was extracted using the QIAGEN DNeasy Blood and Tissue Kit. High-throughput TCRbeta CDR3 sequencing, which included PCR amplification with bias correction and internal controls, was done commercially through immunoSEQ. In the authors' own workflow: Unique productive TCRbeta sequences were defined by CDR3 nucleotide sequence when primers matched and otherwise by CDR3 amino acid sequence together with Vbeta and Jbeta genes. To correct sorting error, sequences shared between sorted populations at a frequency ratio of 2:1 or less were removed; the rest were assigned to the higher population. Sequences were defined as donor-reactive when expanded at least 5-fold in CFSE-low cells versus unstimulated cells and present at a frequency of at least 0.01% in CFSE-low cells. Jensen-Shannon divergence calculated on the top 100 TCRbeta sequences ranked by frequency was used to measure repertoire divergence. For samples with multiple sequencing runs, sorting error was corrected separately for each run before the runs were pooled. Here the immuneACCESS table is served through TCRdb, limited to in-frame sequences with V and J called. Missing clones are a known gap in these copies; in checked studies unresolved V genes cover under half, and the rest lacks a known reason. Clone size and the V and J calls come from that table; the DNA yielded D and trimming. For this sample the table gives about 240,000 clones, of which roughly 84% were detected only once. Of the sample, around 0.61% falls within the top ten clones.

The CDR3 measures 14 amino acids from cysteine to phenylalanine. The kept DNA is CDR3 alone, 42 bases in frame from the first base. V sheds 4 bases and J sheds 1 base, leaving 11 bases between their ends. The germline V gene (reference sequence) provides CDR1 SGHKS and CDR2 YYEKEE. The sample was CD4+ T cells from blood. The rearranged segments are TRBV5-5 and TRBJ1-1; no D gene call is confident. The sequence derives from a human donor in good health. The CDR3 region: CASSTTVRNTEAFF. The sequenced DNA is TGTGCCAGCAGCACGACGGTGAGGAACACTGAAGCTTTCTTT.